These 22 T cell receptor beta chains share one sample of origin, sequenced in a study of spatial heterogeneity in lung cancer. Using its own MiXCR run on the 5' RACE reads, TCRdb lists one record per CDR3 protein. This sample yields about 47,000 distinct CDR3 sequences, of which 12% are seen a single time; around 32% belongs to the top ten. The time point is: blood at routine non-recurrence follow-up after resection. The source was PBMCs, collected at follow-up. The source is a male donor with early-stage non-small cell lung cancer.

This clonotype appeared a few times. V gene TRBV5-1 combines with J gene TRBJ1-4, with TRBD1 as a possible D gene (6 bases). CDR3 size: 14 residues. V was cut by 7 bases and J by 7 bases, with 17 bases left in between. In germline, CDR1 is SGHRS, CDR2 YFSETQ. CDR3 in DNA: TGCGCCAGCCGAGAACAGGGCGGTTCTGAAAAACTGTTTTTT. This gives the protein CASREQGGSEKLFF.

The table lists this clonotype with many counts. This chain connects TRBV7-8 to TRBJ2-3, with 11 bases identical to TRBD1. Unmatched junction bases numbered 17, after V lost 5 bases and J lost 4 bases. Germline assignment: CDR1 SGHVS and CDR2 FQNEAQ. This CDR3 has 19 amino acids. For the CDR3, the DNA is TGTGCCAGCAGCCTCTCCCGAGCATCCGGGACAGGGGGTGCAGATACGCAGTATTTT. It codes for CASSLSRASGTGGADTQYF.

This chain links TRBV9 with TRBJ2-1, with TRBD2 as a possible D gene (6 bases). The ends were cut back, 3 bases at V and 4 bases at J, with 14 bases in the middle. The CDR3 sequence is 15 residues long. CDR1 and CDR2 (germline): SGDLS, YYNGEE. In nucleotides, the CDR3 is TGTGCCAGCAGCGCAGCAGGCGGGACGTACAATGAGCAGTTCTTC. It encodes CASSAAGGTYNEQFF.

This clonotype was detected only a few times. This chain links TRBV18 with TRBJ1-1; D gene unclear. Germline V gives CDR1 KGHSH, CDR2 LQKENI. This CDR3 comprises 13 residues. V lost 5 bases, J lost 2 bases, and 9 bases lay in between. The CDR3 nucleotides read TGTGCCAGCTCAGCAGGAGAAAACACTGAAGCTTTCTTT. Translation gives CASSAGENTEAFF.

This clonotype was seen repeatedly, ten times or more. The chain joins TRBV5-1 to TRBJ2-1, with TRBD2 identical over 9 bases. The germline V gene has CDR1 SGHRS and CDR2 YFSETQ. The CDR3 runs 15 residues. Trimming at V came to 0 bases and at J to 7 bases, leaving 5 bases not matched to a gene. Here the CDR3 DNA reads TGCGCCAGCAGCTTGGGGACTAGCGCGGGGAATGAGCAGTTCTTC. It codes for CASSLGTSAGNEQFF.

This clonotype was counted ten times or more. The chain has TRBV20-1 and TRBJ2-7; TRBD2 agrees at 9 bases. The CDR3 runs to 13 residues. With V trimmed by 6 bases and J by 4 bases, 7 bases remained unmatched. The germline V gene encodes CDR1 DFQATT and CDR2 SNEGSKA (reference sequence). The CDR3 is CSAGGRALYEQYF. CDR3 bases: TGCAGTGCCGGCGGGAGGGCCTTGTACGAGCAGTACTTC.

This clonotype came up a few times. The V gene is TRBV7-9, the J gene TRBJ1-2, with D hard to call. There are 13 residues in the CDR3. Trimming stripped 3 bases from V and 6 bases from J, with 11 bases between. Germline CDR1 reads SEHNR; CDR2 reads FQNEAQ (reference sequence). DNA of the CDR3: TGTGCCAGCAGCTTTTTCCAGTCCAATGGCTACACCTTC. It encodes CASSFFQSNGYTF.

This clonotype was picked up many times. This sequence joins TRBV10-3 and TRBJ2-3; D unresolved. Trimming left V 4 bases short and J 2 bases short, with 13 bases between. The CDR3 covers 15 residues. Germline V gene lookup returns CDR1 ENHRY and CDR2 SYGVKD. The CDR3 DNA sequence: TGTGCCATCAGTGGACGGCAGATTACCACAGATACGCAGTATTTT. Translation gives CAISGRQITTDTQYF.

This clonotype was counted ten times or more. V gene TRBV20-1 combines with J gene TRBJ2-3; 7 bases agree with TRBD1. Losses at the gene ends were 6 bases for V and 0 bases for J; bases not matched to a gene: 15. Germline V gives CDR1 DFQATT, CDR2 SNEGSKA (reference sequence). The CDR3 runs to 17 residues. CDR3 nucleotides: TGCAGTGCCCAGGGGCCTCGGAACAGGGGAAGCACAGATACGCAGTATTTT. It codes for CSAQGPRNRGSTDTQYF.

The V gene is TRBV27, the J gene TRBJ2-5, with D possibly TRBD1 on 5 matching bases. This CDR3 region has 15 residues. The V end lost 2 bases, the J end lost 4 bases, and 14 bases lay between the germline ends. In germline, CDR1 is MNHEY, CDR2 SMNVEV (reference sequence). This chain's CDR3 is CASSLGAYISETQYF. The CDR3 region has the DNA TGTGCCAGCAGTTTAGGGGCTTACATTTCAGAGACCCAGTACTTC.

This clonotype was counted at least ten times. The chain links TRBV20-1 to TRBJ2-3; possibly TRBD1 for D (5 bases). The V gene's germline CDR1 is DFQATT and CDR2 SNEGSKA (reference sequence). Trimming stripped 0 bases from V and 2 bases from J, with 12 bases between. The CDR3 consists of 15 residues. CDR3 residues: CSARDGARYTDTQYF. Here the CDR3 DNA reads TGCAGTGCTAGAGATGGGGCTAGATACACAGATACGCAGTATTTT.

The CDR3 protein is CASNRGPGELFF. CDR3 nucleotide sequence: TGTGCCAGCAATCGGGGCCCCGGGGAGCTGTTTTTT. The rearrangement joins TRBV6-2 or TRBV6-3 to TRBJ2-2; perhaps D is TRBD1 or TRBD2 (5 bases each). This CDR3 has 12 residues. Germline lookup yields CDR1 MNHEY and CDR2 SVGEGT. The V end was cut by 7 bases, the J end by 6 bases, with 9 bases between.

This clonotype has more than one count but fewer than ten. The chain joins TRBV4-1 to TRBJ2-3; D remains unclear. The CDR3 covers 13 residues. V shed 0 bases and J shed 3 bases, with 4 bases lying between them. Germline CDR1 and CDR2: MGHRA and YSYEKL. The CDR3 protein is CASSQEGTDTQYF. The CDR3 DNA reads TGCGCCAGCAGCCAAGAAGGGACAGATACGCAGTATTTT.

This clonotype has a handful of counts. This chain connects TRBV7-6 to TRBJ1-1, with D unclear. Germline V gives CDR1 SGHVS, CDR2 FNYEAQ. Trimming cost V 4 bases and J 4 bases, with 13 bases left between them. The CDR3 runs to 14 residues. CDR3: CASSSLAGSTEAFF. CDR3 in DNA: TGTGCCAGCAGCTCCCTCGCGGGGAGCACTGAAGCTTTCTTT.

This clonotype qualifies as medium-sized (0.01 to 0.1%). The rearrangement links TRBV19 to TRBJ2-7, with a tentative D call TRBD1 (5 bases). Per germline, CDR1 LNHDA and CDR2 SQIVND (reference sequence). V shed 8 bases and J shed 3 bases, with 14 bases lying between them. This CDR3 is 13 amino acids long. Written as DNA, the CDR3 is TGTGCCAGTGGGGATGGGGCAGGCTACGAGCAGTACTTC. Its translation: CASGDGAGYEQYF.

This clonotype was observed a few times. The CDR3 loop reads CASSLQGALTDTQYF. The DNA of the CDR3 is TGTGCCAGCAGCCTACAGGGGGCCCTCACAGATACGCAGTATTTT. The rearrangement uses TRBV7-2 and TRBJ2-3, with 9 bases aligning to TRBD1. This CDR3 comprises 15 residues. Germline V gene lookup returns CDR1 SGHTA and CDR2 FQGNSA. Unmatched junction bases numbered 5, after V lost 5 bases and J lost 2 bases.

The sample holds many counts of this clonotype. The V gene is TRBV6-6, the J gene TRBJ1-5; possibly TRBD1 for D (5 bases). V lost 4 bases to trimming and J lost 3 bases, with 13 bases between them. This CDR3 has 15 amino acids. Germline V gene data show CDR1 as MNHNY and CDR2 as SVGAGI (reference sequence). CDR3 region: CASSWGVGNNQPQHF. In DNA form, the CDR3 reads TGTGCCAGCAGTTGGGGGGTCGGGAACAATCAGCCCCAGCATTTT.

The chain has TRBV6-5 and TRBJ2-3, with unresolved D. The CDR3 spans 15 residues. Germline values: CDR1 MNHEY, CDR2 SVGAGI. V was trimmed by 0 bases and J by 0 bases, leaving 7 bases between them. CDR3 DNA: TGTGCCAGCAGTTACTCGGGTCAGAGCACAGATACGCAGTATTTT. This codes for CASSYSGQSTDTQYF.

V and J are TRBV3-1 and TRBJ2-1, with D hard to call. The CDR3 extends over 13 amino acids. In germline, CDR1 is LGHDT, CDR2 YNNKEL (reference sequence). Trimming removed 1 base from V and 8 bases from J, with 9 bases in between. CDR3 region: CASSQVEVYEQFF. In DNA form, the CDR3 reads TGTGCCAGCAGCCAAGTAGAGGTTTATGAGCAGTTCTTC.

This clonotype has a count of ten or more. V and J are TRBV18 and TRBJ2-7; possibly TRBD1 or TRBD2 for D (5 bases each). Trimming shortened V by 2 bases and J by 0 bases, and 11 bases separated the two germline ends. The CDR3 has 15 residues. CDR1 and CDR2 (germline): KGHSH, LQKENI. CDR3 bases: TGTGCCAGCTCACCAGAGAGGGGCAACTCCTACGAGCAGTACTTC. Translated, it gives CASSPERGNSYEQYF.

This clonotype has ten or more counts. The rearrangement joins TRBV7-2 to TRBJ1-3; D gene uncertain. Germline V gives CDR1 SGHTA, CDR2 FQGNSA. The CDR3 totals 13 residues. The germline V and J ends were trimmed by 1 base and 4 bases, with 5 bases remaining between them. CDR3 DNA sequence: TGTGCCAGCAGCTTAGTCGGAGGAAACACCATATATTTT. It translates to CASSLVGGNTIYF.

This chain joins TRBV7-2 and TRBJ1-1; D unresolved. This CDR3 has 13 residues. Looked up from germline, CDR1 is SGHTA and CDR2 is FQGNSA. Trimming stripped 4 bases from V and 0 bases from J, with 6 bases between. CDR3 sequence (DNA): TGTGCCAGCAGCTCAGAAATGAACACTGAAGCTTTCTTT. Translating gives CASSSEMNTEAFF.